These 27 T cell receptor beta chains came from one sample sequenced in a study of OX40 agonist ivuxolimab in advanced cancers. Assay used: immunoSEQ multiplex PCR; TCRdb lists only in-frame clones, some missing. The data contain tens of thousands of clones, 89% of them seen just once; the ten biggest clones take up 3% to 4%. This specimen consisted of CD4+ or CD8+ T cells sorted from blood, obtained in a trial of the OX40 agonist ivuxolimab. The receptors stem from an adult with an advanced solid tumor such as melanoma, head and neck, liver or kidney cancer.

This chain links TRBV7-3 with TRBJ1-1, with D unresolved. The germline V and J ends were trimmed by 5 bases and 2 bases, with 9 bases remaining between them. The CDR3 runs to 13 residues. Germline V gene sequence: CDR1 SGHTA, CDR2 FQGTGA. Written as DNA, the CDR3 is TGTGCCAGCAGCGCGGGGATTAACACTGAAGCTTTCTTT. Its protein product is CASSAGINTEAFF.

Only one count was recorded for this clone. V usage is TRBV2 and J usage is TRBJ1-2, with 7 bases that match TRBD1. The germline V gene has CDR1 SNHLY and CDR2 FYNNEI. J lost 0 bases, V lost 6 bases, and 4 bases had no gene match. The CDR3 consists of 14 residues. Here the CDR3 reads CASREGTANYGYTF. In DNA form, the CDR3 reads TGTGCCAGCAGAGAGGGGACAGCTAACTATGGCTACACCTTC.

The V and J genes are TRBV5-1 and TRBJ1-3, with D perhaps TRBD1 (6 bases). Germline assignment: CDR1 SGHRS and CDR2 YFSETQ. V was pared by 5 bases and J by 0 bases, with 12 bases between. This CDR3 has 15 residues. The CDR3 here is CASRADSSSGNTIYF. For the CDR3, the DNA is TGCGCCAGCAGAGCGGACAGTTCCTCTGGAAACACCATATATTTT.

This chain joins TRBV7-9 and TRBJ2-2; D may correspond to TRBD1 or TRBD2 (5 bases each). The CDR3 is 15 amino acids. The germline V and J ends were trimmed by 5 bases and 4 bases, with 14 bases remaining between them. Germline V gene lookup returns CDR1 SEHNR and CDR2 FQNEAQ (reference sequence). CDR3 nucleotide sequence: TGTGCCAGCAGCCCAGGTTGGGACGCCACCGGGGAGCTGTTTTTT. This encodes CASSPGWDATGELFF.

The chain joins TRBV6-5 to TRBJ2-5; no clear D gene. The germline gives CDR1 MNHEY, CDR2 SVGAGI. The V and J ends lost 0 bases and 3 bases respectively, with 5 bases between them. The CDR3 contains 13 residues. CDR3 residues: CASSYSAEETQYF. The CDR3 nucleotides read TGTGCCAGCAGTTACTCAGCCGAAGAGACCCAGTACTTC.

The chain combines TRBV7-6 with TRBJ1-1; unclear D gene. This CDR3 has 16 residues. Germline V gives CDR1 SGHVS, CDR2 FNYEAQ. The V gene lost 0 bases and the J gene lost 0 bases, with 11 bases spanning the gap. Here the CDR3 DNA reads TGTGCCAGCAGCTTAGCCTTTCTAAGGATGAACACTGAAGCTTTCTTT. It is translated as CASSLAFLRMNTEAFF.

This clone has only one observation. The rearrangement uses TRBV9 and TRBJ1-4; 10 positions agree with TRBD1. Trimming at V came to 4 bases and at J to 5 bases, leaving 14 bases not matched to a gene. The CDR3 contains 18 residues. Germline V gene sequence: CDR1 SGDLS, CDR2 YYNGEE. The CDR3 coding sequence is TGTGCCAGCAGCCCCATATCCGGGACAGGGGTCCCAAATGAAAAACTGTTTTTT. Amino acid sequence: CASSPISGTGVPNEKLFF.

The chain combines TRBV5-1 with TRBJ2-5; D gene ambiguous. Trimming removed 0 bases at V and 2 bases at J, with 8 bases between. The germline gives CDR1 SGHRS, CDR2 YFSETQ. The CDR3 extends over 14 amino acids. The CDR3: CASSLAFSQETQYF. The CDR3 nucleotides are TGCGCCAGCAGCTTGGCCTTTTCACAAGAGACCCAGTACTTC.

V is TRBV6-1 and J is TRBJ1-1; tentatively, D is TRBD1 (6 bases). Trimming pared 4 bases from V and 5 bases from J, leaving 11 bases between. CDR3 length: 13 amino acids. Germline V gene lookup returns CDR1 MNHNS and CDR2 SASEGT. The CDR3 sequence is CASSGGGRTEAFF. The CDR3 DNA is TGTGCCAGCAGTGGGGGGGGGCGAACTGAAGCTTTCTTT.

The chain employs TRBV5-1 and TRBJ1-4; D gene unclear. Germline-derived CDR1 and CDR2 are SGHRS and YFSETQ. The CDR3 contains 15 residues. The ends were cut back, 5 bases at V and 0 bases at J, with 11 bases in the middle. The CDR3 DNA sequence: TGCGCCAGCAGACCCGGGAGTACAACTAATGAAAAACTGTTTTTT. Its translation: CASRPGSTTNEKLFF. Drawing the rest from reference TRBV5-1 and TRBJ1-4, the complete variable domain is KAGVTQTPRYLIKTRGQQVTLSCSPISGHRSVSWYQQTPGQGLQFLFEYFSETQRNKGNFPGRFSGRQFSNSRSEMNVSTLELGDSALYLCASRPGSTTNEKLFFGSGTQLSVL.

This clone was found once. A read error may account for a junction end that differs from germline. The V call is TRBV4-3, the J call TRBJ1-2, with D perhaps TRBD1 (5 bases). The CDR3 is 16 amino acids. Germline lookup yields CDR1 LGHNA and CDR2 YSLEER. Written as DNA, the CDR3 is TGCGCCAGCAGACAAGTGGTCAGGGTGGGAGGCTATGGCTACACCTTC. Its translation: CASRQVVRVGGYGYTF.

The chain recombines TRBV10-3 with TRBJ2-7; the D gene is possibly TRBD1 (7 bases). Trimming removed 6 bases from V and 1 base from J, with 13 bases in between. The CDR3 runs 14 residues. The germline V gene has CDR1 ENHRY and CDR2 SYGVKD. CDR3 nucleotide sequence: TGTGCCATCAGGGCGGGACAGTTATCCTACGAGCAGTACTTC. Translating it yields CAIRAGQLSYEQYF.

This clone is a singleton in its sample. The genes are TRBV5-4 and TRBJ2-1, with TRBD1 identical over 7 bases. The germline CDR1 and CDR2 sequences are SGHNT and YYREEE (reference sequence). V gave up 2 bases and J gave up 9 bases; unmatched junction bases: 2. The CDR3 runs to 12 residues. The CDR3 sequence is CASSLDRAEQFF. In DNA form, the CDR3 reads TGTGCCAGCAGCTTAGACAGGGCTGAGCAGTTCTTC.

J is TRBJ1-1 and V is TRBV30; D is perhaps TRBD1 (5 bases). Trimming stripped 8 bases from V and 0 bases from J, with 19 bases between. This CDR3 spans 15 amino acids. The germline gives CDR1 GTSNPN, CDR2 SVGIG (reference sequence). The CDR3 region is CARKTPGTLNTEAFF. CDR3 in DNA: TGTGCCAGGAAAACCCCAGGGACCTTGAACACTGAAGCTTTCTTT.

A word on this clone: Other DNA sequences in this sample translate to the same CDR3. The chain uses TRBV5-1 and TRBJ1-5; 7 bases are shared with TRBD1. V lost 1 base to trimming and J lost 6 bases; unmatched junction nucleotides: 1. Germline lookup yields CDR1 SGHRS and CDR2 YFSETQ. CDR3 length: 13 amino acids. This CDR3 is CASSLSGGQPQHF. CDR3 sequence (DNA): TGCGCCAGCAGCTTGTCAGGGGGTCAGCCCCAGCATTTT.

The chain carries TRBV5-4 and TRBJ2-5; D might be TRBD2 (6 bases). This CDR3 spans 13 amino acids. Deletions cut 4 bases from V and 9 bases from J, with 16 bases between. Per the germline V gene, CDR1 is SGHNT and CDR2 is YYREEE (reference sequence). CDR3 DNA sequence: TGTGCCAGCAGCCCCCGGGACGGACTATCCCAGTACTTC. Protein sequence: CASSPRDGLSQYF.

The chain combines TRBV5-5 with TRBJ1-2; 9 bases match TRBD1. Per germline, CDR1 SGHKS and CDR2 YYEKEE (reference sequence). The CDR3 sequence is 15 residues long. Trimming at V came to 0 bases and at J to 4 bases, leaving 4 bases not matched to a gene. CDR3 nucleotides: TGTGCCAGCAGCTTGGGACAGGGGGGAGGCTATGGCTACACCTTC. It is translated as CASSLGQGGGYGYTF.

J is TRBJ1-4 and V is TRBV5-1; D ambiguous. V lost 5 bases, J lost 5 bases, and 13 bases lay in between. The length of the CDR3 is 14 residues. Germline V CDR1 and CDR2: SGHRS, YFSETQ. CDR3 residues: CASSTSPPNEKLFF. The CDR3 DNA follows: TGCGCCAGCAGTACATCCCCGCCGAATGAAAAACTGTTTTTT.

This chain uses TRBV30 with TRBJ1-1; 7 bases are shared with TRBD1. CDR3 size: 15 residues. V shed 3 bases, J shed 1 base, and the junction held 8 bases outside the gene matches. Looked up from germline, CDR1 is GTSNPN and CDR2 is SVGIG (reference sequence). The CDR3 loop is CAWSDNRGPNTEAFF. CDR3 DNA: TGTGCCTGGAGCGATAACAGGGGCCCGAACACTGAAGCTTTCTTT.

This chain connects TRBV25-1 to TRBJ2-3; 8 positions agree with TRBD1. V shed 6 bases and J 0 bases; nucleotides not matched to a gene: 11. This CDR3 contains 17 residues. The germline CDR1 and CDR2 sequences are MGHDK and SYGVNS. CDR3 sequence reads: CASSRTLGQGSTDTQYF. CDR3 coding DNA: TGTGCCAGCAGCCGAACTCTAGGACAGGGAAGCACAGATACGCAGTATTTT.

The V gene is TRBV19, the J gene TRBJ1-4, with D maybe TRBD1 (6 bases). Trimming removed 5 bases at V and 0 bases at J, with 13 bases between. This CDR3 spans 16 amino acids. CDR1 LNHDA and CDR2 SQIVND come from the germline V gene (reference sequence). The CDR3 DNA reads as TGTGCCAGTAGTTTACAGGGTACTGCAACTAATGAAAAACTGTTTTTT. Residues: CASSLQGTATNEKLFF.

In nucleotides, the CDR3 is TGTGCCATCAGTGTTGGGGGGACAGGGTCGATTGCTTTCTTT. Its protein is CAISVGGTGSIAFF. The chain recombines TRBV10-3 with TRBJ1-1; 9 nucleotides agree with TRBD1. The CDR3 consists of 14 residues. The junction had 11 bases not matched to a gene; V was cut back by 4 bases and J by 11 bases. CDR1 ENHRY and CDR2 SYGVKD come from the germline V gene.

The V call is TRBV11-1, the J call TRBJ2-3; 10 bases agree with TRBD1. The CDR3 runs 17 residues. Germline CDR1 SGHAT, CDR2 FQDESV (reference sequence). Germline trimming cut 5 bases from V and 3 bases from J; bases unmatched to any gene: 11. The CDR3 DNA reads TGTGCCAGCAGCAGTAAGGGACAGGGGAGATCTACAGATACGCAGTATTTT. It yields the protein CASSSKGQGRSTDTQYF.

The chain combines TRBV6-1 with TRBJ2-7, with D perhaps TRBD2 (5 bases). This CDR3 has 11 residues. The V gene's germline CDR1 is MNHNS and CDR2 SASEGT. Trimming shortened V by 4 bases and J by 6 bases, and 7 bases separated the two germline ends. In DNA, the CDR3 is TGTGCCAGCAGTGTAGAGGGCGAGCAGTACTTC. Its protein product is CASSVEGEQYF.

The gene calls are TRBV6-6 and TRBJ2-1; 8 bases are shared with TRBD1. V trimming: 3 bases; J trimming: 7 bases; junction bases outside the gene matches: 8. The CDR3 sequence is 15 residues long. CDR1 MNHNY and CDR2 SVGAGI come from the germline V gene (reference sequence). Written as DNA, the CDR3 is TGTGCCAGCAGTTATCTAGGACAGGGTAAAAATGAGCAGTTCTTC. Its protein is CASSYLGQGKNEQFF.

The rearrangement joins TRBV19 to TRBJ1-3; 7 bases line up with TRBD1. V lost 6 bases to trimming and J lost 4 bases; unmatched junction nucleotides: 12. The CDR3 has 16 residues. Germline loops: CDR1 LNHDA, CDR2 SQIVND (reference sequence). The CDR3 protein is CASRLGGHSSGNTIYF. As DNA, the CDR3 is TGTGCCAGTAGGCTAGGGGGCCACTCGTCCGGAAACACCATATATTTT.

The chain is built from TRBV6-5 and TRBJ2-5, with 7 bases fitting TRBD2. J gave up 6 bases and V 5 bases, and 12 bases lay outside the gene matches. The CDR3 is 15 residues long. The germline V gene has CDR1 MNHEY and CDR2 SVGAGI. In DNA, the CDR3 is TGTGCCAGCAGTACCTCCGGGGGAGGGAAGCAGACCCAGTACTTC. Amino acid sequence: CASSTSGGGKQTQYF.